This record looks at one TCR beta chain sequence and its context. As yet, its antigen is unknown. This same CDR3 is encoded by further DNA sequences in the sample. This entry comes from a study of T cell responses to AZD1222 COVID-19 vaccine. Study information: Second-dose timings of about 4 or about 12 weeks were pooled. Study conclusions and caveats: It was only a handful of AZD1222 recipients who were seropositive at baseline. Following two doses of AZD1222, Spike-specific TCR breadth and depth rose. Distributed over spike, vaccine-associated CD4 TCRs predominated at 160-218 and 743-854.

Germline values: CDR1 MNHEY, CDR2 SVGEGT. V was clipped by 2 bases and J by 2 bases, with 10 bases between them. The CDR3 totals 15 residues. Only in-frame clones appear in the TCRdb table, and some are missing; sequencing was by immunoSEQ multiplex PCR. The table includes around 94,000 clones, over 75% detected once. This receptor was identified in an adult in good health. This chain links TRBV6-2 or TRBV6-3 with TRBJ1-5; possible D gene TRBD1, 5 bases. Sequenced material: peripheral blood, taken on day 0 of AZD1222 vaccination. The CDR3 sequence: CASSYRGVGNQPQHF. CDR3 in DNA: TGTGCCAGCAGTTACAGGGGCGTCGGCAATCAGCCCCAGCATTTT.